One TCR beta chain is described in this entry. One junction end does not reproduce the germline sequence, and a read error may be involved. Method: immunoSEQ multiplex PCR; TCRdb's copy keeps in-frame clones and lacks some. Here the sample spans over 200,000 clones, about 90% being singletons. The age range of participants was about 18 to 90 years, with residence in about two dozen US areas. Before being deemed recovered, Cohort 3 donors had two negative PCRs, clearance, or symptom resolution. The data were taken from a study of blood T cell repertoires in COVID-19. As for the study in general: Collection of acute and convalescent COVID-19 samples took place in the United States, Italy and Spain. Sources were T cells, B-cell-depleted T cells, or PBMCs; the material itself was cDNA or gDNA.

The CDR3 is made up of 8 amino acids. Germline CDR1 is MNHEY and CDR2 is SMNVEV (reference sequence). The V and J genes are TRBV27 and TRBJ2-7; D remains ambiguous. The material sequenced was PBMCs or T cells enriched from blood (not recorded which). This clonotype originated in a man aged 25 to 40 who had recovered from COVID-19. The CDR3 is CASSFGFF. Written as DNA, the CDR3 is TGTGCCAGCAGTTTTGGCTTCTTC.